This TCR beta chain was identified during a study of blood T cells in healthy people across ages. Notes on the study in general: Comparison with aged donors showed that long-lived donors had more naive CD4+ cells and higher diversity.

CDR1 and CDR2 (germline): MGHDK, SYGVNS. The CDR3 runs to 13 residues. A second about 7 to 11 cycle PCR used barcoded and J-beta primers. One entry per CDR3 protein, called by TCRdb with MiXCR from the 5' RACE reads. Of 550,000 to 600,000 distinct CDR3 sequences in the sample, roughly 28% were seen once. Regarding this clonotype: Its antigen is not identified.

The V gene is TRBV25-1, the J gene TRBJ2-5; tentatively, D is TRBD1 (7 bases). The J call may be incorrect, as the DNA end agrees better with TRBJ2-1. The clonotype comes from a woman in her sixties or seventies in good health. The sequenced sample was blood. The DNA for the CDR3 is TGTGCCAGCAGGGAACCCGCGGGACAGAAGCAGTTCTTC. Protein product: CASREPAGQKQFF.